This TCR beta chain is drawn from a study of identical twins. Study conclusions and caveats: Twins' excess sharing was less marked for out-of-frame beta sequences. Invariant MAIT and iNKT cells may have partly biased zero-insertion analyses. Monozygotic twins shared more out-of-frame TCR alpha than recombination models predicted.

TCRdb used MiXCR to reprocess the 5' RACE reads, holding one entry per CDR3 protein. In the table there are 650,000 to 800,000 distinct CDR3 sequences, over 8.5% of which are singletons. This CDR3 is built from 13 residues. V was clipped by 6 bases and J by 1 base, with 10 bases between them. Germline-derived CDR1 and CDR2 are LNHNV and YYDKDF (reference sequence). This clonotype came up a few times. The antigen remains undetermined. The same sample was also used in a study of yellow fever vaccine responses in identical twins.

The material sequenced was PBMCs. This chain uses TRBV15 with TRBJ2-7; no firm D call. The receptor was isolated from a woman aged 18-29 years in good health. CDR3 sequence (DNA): TGTGCCACCAGGGTCGTAGGTTCCTACGAGCAGTACTTC. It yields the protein CATRVVGSYEQYF.